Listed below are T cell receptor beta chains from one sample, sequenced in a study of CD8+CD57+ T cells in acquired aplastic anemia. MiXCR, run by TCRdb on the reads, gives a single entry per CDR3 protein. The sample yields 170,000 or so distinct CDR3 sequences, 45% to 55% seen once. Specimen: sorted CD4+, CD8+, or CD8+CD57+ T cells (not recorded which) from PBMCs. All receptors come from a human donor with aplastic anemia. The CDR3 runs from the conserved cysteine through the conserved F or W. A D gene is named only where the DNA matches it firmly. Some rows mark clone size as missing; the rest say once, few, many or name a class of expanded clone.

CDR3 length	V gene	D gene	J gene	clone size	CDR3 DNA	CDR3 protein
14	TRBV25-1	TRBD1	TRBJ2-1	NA	TGTGCCAGCAGGTCACAGGGGCTAGCAGGTGAGCAGTTCTTC	CASRSQGLAGEQFF
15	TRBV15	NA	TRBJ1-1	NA	TGTGCCACCAGCAGAGGATCGAGGGGAATCACTGAAGCTTTCTTT	CATSRGSRGITEAFF
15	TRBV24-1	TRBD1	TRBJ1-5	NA	TGTGCCACCAGTGAGTCAGGGACAGGGGGTCAGCCCCAGCATTTT	CATSESGTGGQPQHF
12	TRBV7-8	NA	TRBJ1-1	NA	TGTGCCAGCAGCTTTCCTTACACTGAAGCTTTCTTT	CASSFPYTEAFF
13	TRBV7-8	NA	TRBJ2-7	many	TGTGCCAGTCGGGACCCTGGATCCTACGAGCAGTACTTC	CASRDPGSYEQYF
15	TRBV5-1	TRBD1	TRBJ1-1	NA	TGCGCCAGCAGCCCGACGGGACAGGGGAACCCTGAAGCTTTCTTT	CASSPTGQGNPEAFF
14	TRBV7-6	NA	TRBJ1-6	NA	TGTGCCAGCAGCTTAGAAGGACTGGGGTCACCCCTCCACTTT	CASSLEGLGSPLHF
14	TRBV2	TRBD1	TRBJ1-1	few	TGTGCCAGCAGTTATCAGGGGGTACGAACTGAAGCTTTCTTT	CASSYQGVRTEAFF
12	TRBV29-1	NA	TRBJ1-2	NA	TGCAGCGTTGAATATGGGGCCGATGGCTACACCTTC	CSVEYGADGYTF
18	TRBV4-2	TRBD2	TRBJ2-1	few	TGTGCCAGCAGCCAAGAAGGACTAGCGGGAGCGGGTTGGAATGAGCAGTTCTTC	CASSQEGLAGAGWNEQFF
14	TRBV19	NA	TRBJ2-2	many	TGTGCCAGTACGGTAGGGGGGGGCGCCGGGGAGCTGTTTTTT	CASTVGGGAGELFF
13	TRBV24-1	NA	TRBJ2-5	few	TGTGCCAGCAGCGGAAGGGAAGCAGAGACCCAGTACTTC	CASSGREAETQYF
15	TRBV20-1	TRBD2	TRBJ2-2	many	TGCAGTGCTAGCGGAGCGGGAGGATACACCGGGGAGCTGTTTTTT	CSASGAGGYTGELFF
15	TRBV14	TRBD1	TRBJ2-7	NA	TGTGCCAGCAGCCCAATGGGGACAGTCCCGTACGAGCAGTACTTC	CASSPMGTVPYEQYF
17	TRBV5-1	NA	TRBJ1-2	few	TGCGCCAGCAGCTTGGCCGGGCCGCTAGGGATTACGTATGGCTACACCTTC	CASSLAGPLGITYGYTF
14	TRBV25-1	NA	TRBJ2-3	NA	TGTGCCAGCAGTGATCGCCGACAGACAGATACGCAGTATTTT	CASSDRRQTDTQYF
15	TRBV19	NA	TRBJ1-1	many	TGTGCCAGTAGTCATGTGGGGACCTTGAACACTGAAGCTTTCTTT	CASSHVGTLNTEAFF